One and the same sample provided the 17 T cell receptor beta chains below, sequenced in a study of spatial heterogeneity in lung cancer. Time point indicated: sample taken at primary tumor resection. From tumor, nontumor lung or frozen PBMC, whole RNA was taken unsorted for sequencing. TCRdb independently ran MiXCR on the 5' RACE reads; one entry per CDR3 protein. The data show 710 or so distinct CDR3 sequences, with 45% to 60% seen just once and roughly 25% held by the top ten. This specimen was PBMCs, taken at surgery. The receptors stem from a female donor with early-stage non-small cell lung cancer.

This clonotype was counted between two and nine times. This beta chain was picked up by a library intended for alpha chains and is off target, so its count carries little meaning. The DNA for the CDR3 is TGTGCCACCAGTGATTTGAAGGACAATGAGCAGTTCTTC. Its protein product is CATSDLKDNEQFF. This chain joins TRBV24-1 and TRBJ2-1; D is unclear. The CDR3 is 13 amino acids. CDR1 is KGHDR, CDR2 SFDVKD, per germline. Trimming took off 0 bases at V and 5 bases at J, with 4 bases between the two ends.

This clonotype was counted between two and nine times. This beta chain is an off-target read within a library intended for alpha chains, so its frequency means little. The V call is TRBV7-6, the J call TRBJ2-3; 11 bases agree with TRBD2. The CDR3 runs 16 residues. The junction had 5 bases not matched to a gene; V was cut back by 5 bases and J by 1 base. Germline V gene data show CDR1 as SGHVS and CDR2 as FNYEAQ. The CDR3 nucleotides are TGTGCCAGCAGCCCGACGGGACTAGCGGGCACAGATACGCAGTATTTT. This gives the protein CASSPTGLAGTDTQYF.

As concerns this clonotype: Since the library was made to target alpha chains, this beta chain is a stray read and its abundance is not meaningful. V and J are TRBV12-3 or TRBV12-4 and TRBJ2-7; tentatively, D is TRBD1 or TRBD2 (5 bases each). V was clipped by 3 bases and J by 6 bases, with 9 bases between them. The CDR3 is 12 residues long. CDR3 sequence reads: CASSLRGGEQYF. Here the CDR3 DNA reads TGTGCCAGCAGTTTGAGGGGCGGCGAGCAGTACTTC.

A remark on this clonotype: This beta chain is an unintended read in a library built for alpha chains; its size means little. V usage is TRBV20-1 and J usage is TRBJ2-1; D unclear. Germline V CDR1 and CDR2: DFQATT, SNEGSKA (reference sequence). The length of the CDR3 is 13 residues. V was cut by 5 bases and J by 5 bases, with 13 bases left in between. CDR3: CSAFRFENNEQFF. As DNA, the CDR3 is TGCAGTGCTTTCCGATTTGAAAACAATGAGCAGTTCTTC.

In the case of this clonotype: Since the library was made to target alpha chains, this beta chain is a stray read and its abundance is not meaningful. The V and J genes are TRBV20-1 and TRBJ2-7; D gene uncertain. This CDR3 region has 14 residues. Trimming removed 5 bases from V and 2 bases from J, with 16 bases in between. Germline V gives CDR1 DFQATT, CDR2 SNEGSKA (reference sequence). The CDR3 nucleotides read TGCAGTGCTTTCTCGACTTTTACGCCCTACGAGCAGTACTTC. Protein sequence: CSAFSTFTPYEQYF.

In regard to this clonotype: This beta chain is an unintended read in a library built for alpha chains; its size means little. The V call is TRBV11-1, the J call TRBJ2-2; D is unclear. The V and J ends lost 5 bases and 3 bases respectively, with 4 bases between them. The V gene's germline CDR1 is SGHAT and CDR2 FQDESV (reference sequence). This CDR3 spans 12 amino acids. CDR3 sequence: CASSPHTGELFF. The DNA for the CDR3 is TGTGCCAGCAGCCCCCACACCGGGGAGCTGTTTTTT. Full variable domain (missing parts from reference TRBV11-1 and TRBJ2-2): EAEVAQSPRYKITEKSQAVAFWCDPISGHATLYWYRQILGQGPELLVQFQDESVVDDSQLPKDRFSAERLKGVDSTLKIQPAELGDSAMYLCASSPHTGELFFGEGSRLTVL.

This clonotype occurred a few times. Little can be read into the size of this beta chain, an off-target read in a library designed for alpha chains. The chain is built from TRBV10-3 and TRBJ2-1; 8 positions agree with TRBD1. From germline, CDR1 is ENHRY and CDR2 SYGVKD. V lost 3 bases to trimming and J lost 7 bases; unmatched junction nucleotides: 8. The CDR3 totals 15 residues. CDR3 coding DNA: TGTGCCATCAGTGATGGGACAGGTCAAGGGAATGAGCAGTTCTTC. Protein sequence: CAISDGTGQGNEQFF.

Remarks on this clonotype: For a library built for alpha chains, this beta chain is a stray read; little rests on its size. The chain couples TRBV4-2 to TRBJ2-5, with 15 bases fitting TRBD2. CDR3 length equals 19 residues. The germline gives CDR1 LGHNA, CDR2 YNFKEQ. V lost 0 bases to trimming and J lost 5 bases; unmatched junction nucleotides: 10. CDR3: CASSQDTGPGLAGGETQYF. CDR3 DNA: TGTGCCAGCAGCCAAGATACGGGTCCTGGACTAGCGGGAGGGGAGACCCAGTACTTC.

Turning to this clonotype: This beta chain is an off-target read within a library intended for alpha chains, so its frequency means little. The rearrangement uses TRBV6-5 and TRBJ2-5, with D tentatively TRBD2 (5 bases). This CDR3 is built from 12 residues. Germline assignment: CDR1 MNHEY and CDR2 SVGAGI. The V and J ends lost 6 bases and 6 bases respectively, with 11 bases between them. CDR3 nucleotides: TGTGCCAGCAGCCCCCCGGGGAAGACCCAGTACTTC. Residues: CASSPPGKTQYF.

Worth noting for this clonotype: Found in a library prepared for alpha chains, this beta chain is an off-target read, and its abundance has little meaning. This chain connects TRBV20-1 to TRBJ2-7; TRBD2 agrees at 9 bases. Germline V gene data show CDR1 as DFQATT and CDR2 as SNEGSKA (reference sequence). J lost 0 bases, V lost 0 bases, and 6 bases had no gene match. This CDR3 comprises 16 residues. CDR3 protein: CSARDLAGGDSYEQYF. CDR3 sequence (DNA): TGCAGTGCTAGAGATCTGGCGGGAGGGGACTCCTACGAGCAGTACTTC.

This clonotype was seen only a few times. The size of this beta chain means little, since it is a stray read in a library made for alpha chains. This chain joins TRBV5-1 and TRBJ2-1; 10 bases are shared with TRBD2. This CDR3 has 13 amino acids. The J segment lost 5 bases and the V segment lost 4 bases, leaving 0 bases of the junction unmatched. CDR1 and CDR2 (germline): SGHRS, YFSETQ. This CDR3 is CASSGLADNEQFF. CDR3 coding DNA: TGCGCCAGCAGCGGACTAGCGGACAATGAGCAGTTCTTC. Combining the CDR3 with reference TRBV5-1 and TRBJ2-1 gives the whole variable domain KAGVTQTPRYLIKTRGQQVTLSCSPISGHRSVSWYQQTPGQGLQFLFEYFSETQRNKGNFPGRFSGRQFSNSRSEMNVSTLELGDSALYLCASSGLADNEQFFGPGTRLTVL.

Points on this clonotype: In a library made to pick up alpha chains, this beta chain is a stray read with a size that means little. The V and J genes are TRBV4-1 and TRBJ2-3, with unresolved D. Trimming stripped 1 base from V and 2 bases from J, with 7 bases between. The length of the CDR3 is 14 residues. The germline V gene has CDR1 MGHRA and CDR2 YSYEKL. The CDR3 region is CASSQGGPTDTQYF. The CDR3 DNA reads TGCGCCAGCAGCCAAGGGGGTCCCACAGATACGCAGTATTTT.

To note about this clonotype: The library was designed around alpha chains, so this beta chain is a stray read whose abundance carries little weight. The CDR3: CASSSQTSGRGFF. As DNA, the CDR3 is TGTGCCAGCAGCTCTCAGACTAGCGGGAGAGGGTTCTTC. The chain couples TRBV7-9 to TRBJ2-1, with 12 bases matching TRBD2. The CDR3 is made up of 13 amino acids. CDR1 and CDR2 from the germline V gene are SEHNR and FQNEAQ (reference sequence). The J segment lost 15 bases and the V segment lost 4 bases, leaving 7 bases of the junction unmatched.

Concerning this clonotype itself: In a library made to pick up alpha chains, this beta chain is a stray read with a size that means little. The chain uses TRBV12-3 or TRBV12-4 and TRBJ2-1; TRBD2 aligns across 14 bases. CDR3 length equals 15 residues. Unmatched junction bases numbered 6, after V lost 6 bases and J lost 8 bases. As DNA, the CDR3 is TGTGCCAGCAGGAGGACTAGCGGGAGGACGGATGAGCAGTTCTTC. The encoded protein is CASRRTSGRTDEQFF.

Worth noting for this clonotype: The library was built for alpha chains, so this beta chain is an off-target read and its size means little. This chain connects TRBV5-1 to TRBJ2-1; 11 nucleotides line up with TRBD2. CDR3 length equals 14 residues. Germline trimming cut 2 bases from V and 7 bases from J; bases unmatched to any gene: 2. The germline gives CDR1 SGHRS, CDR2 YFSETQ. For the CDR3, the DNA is TGCGCCAGCAGCTTCCTAGCGGGAGGTAATGAGCAGTTCTTC. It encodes CASSFLAGGNEQFF.

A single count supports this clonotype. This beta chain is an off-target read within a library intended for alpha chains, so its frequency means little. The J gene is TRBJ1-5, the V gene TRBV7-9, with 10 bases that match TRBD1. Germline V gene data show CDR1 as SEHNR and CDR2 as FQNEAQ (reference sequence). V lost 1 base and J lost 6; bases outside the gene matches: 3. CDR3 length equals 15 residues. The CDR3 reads CASSLVTGGGQPQHF. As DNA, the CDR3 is TGTGCCAGCAGCTTAGTGACAGGGGGCGGTCAGCCCCAGCATTTT.

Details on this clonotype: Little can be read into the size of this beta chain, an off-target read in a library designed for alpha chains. The CDR3, as DNA: TGTGCCAGCAGCTACAGTGGACTAGCGGCTAACAATGAGCAGTTCTTC. Its protein is CASSYSGLAANNEQFF. The chain couples TRBV7-9 to TRBJ2-1, with 10 bases fitting TRBD2. Trimming at V came to 4 bases and at J to 5 bases, leaving 8 bases not matched to a gene. The germline V gene has CDR1 SEHNR and CDR2 FQNEAQ (reference sequence). The CDR3 runs to 16 residues.